This is a list of T cell receptor beta chains from one sample in a study of cytomegalovirus exposure and HLA in healthy donors. Generated by immunoSEQ multiplex PCR, the TCRdb table keeps only in-frame clones and is missing some. The sample lists under 400,000 clones, about nine tenths seen once, with 0.8% to 0.85% in the top ten. Specimen: PBMCs. The receptors were gathered from a woman aged 18-29 years in good health and CMV-seronegative. Both conserved end residues are part of each CDR3. Fields, in order: CDR3 DNA, CDR3 protein, J gene, V gene, D gene. The D gene is left open where the match is weak.

DNA: TGTGCCAGTCAGGGACAGGGACACGCCGGGGAGCTGTTTTTT; CDR3: CASQGQGHAGELFF; J: TRBJ2-2; V: TRBV19; D: TRBD1
DNA: TGTGCCAGCAGTTTAGGGACAGCCATCCAAGAGACCCAGTACTTC; CDR3: CASSLGTAIQETQYF; J: TRBJ2-5; V: TRBV28; D: TRBD1
DNA: TGTGCCTGGAGCCCCCGGACAGGCTTATATGGCTACACCTTC; CDR3: CAWSPRTGLYGYTF; J: TRBJ1-2; V: TRBV30; D: TRBD1
DNA: TGTGCCTGGAGTGTACTATCCTACGAGCAGTACTTC; CDR3: CAWSVLSYEQYF; J: TRBJ2-7; V: TRBV30; D: NA
DNA: TGCGCCAGCAGCCAAGTCCAGGGGGCTAACTATGGCTACACCTTC; CDR3: CASSQVQGANYGYTF; J: TRBJ1-2; V: TRBV4-1; D: TRBD1
DNA: TGTGCCAGCAGTGATAGGAGCACTGAAGCTTTCTTT; CDR3: CASSDRSTEAFF; J: TRBJ1-1; V: TRBV28; D: NA
DNA: TGTGCCAGCAGTGAACTTGCCAGGCTCTACGAGCAGTACTTC; CDR3: CASSELARLYEQYF; J: TRBJ2-7; V: TRBV6-1; D: NA
DNA: TGTGCCAGCTCACCGAGTCCGACAGACTATAATTCACCCCTCCACTTT; CDR3: CASSPSPTDYNSPLHF; J: TRBJ1-6; V: TRBV18; D: NA
DNA: TGTGCCAGCAGCTTAGAGCTAGCGGGAGCCTACGAGCAGTACTTC; CDR3: CASSLELAGAYEQYF; J: TRBJ2-7; V: TRBV11-2; D: TRBD2
DNA: TGTGCCTGGAGGCCATCGGAGGTTGGTGGCTACACCTTC; CDR3: CAWRPSEVGGYTF; J: TRBJ1-2; V: TRBV30; D: NA
DNA: TGCAGCGTGGACTTAGGCGGGGGGGACGGGCAGTACTTC; CDR3: CSVDLGGGDGQYF; J: TRBJ2-7; V: TRBV29-1; D: TRBD2